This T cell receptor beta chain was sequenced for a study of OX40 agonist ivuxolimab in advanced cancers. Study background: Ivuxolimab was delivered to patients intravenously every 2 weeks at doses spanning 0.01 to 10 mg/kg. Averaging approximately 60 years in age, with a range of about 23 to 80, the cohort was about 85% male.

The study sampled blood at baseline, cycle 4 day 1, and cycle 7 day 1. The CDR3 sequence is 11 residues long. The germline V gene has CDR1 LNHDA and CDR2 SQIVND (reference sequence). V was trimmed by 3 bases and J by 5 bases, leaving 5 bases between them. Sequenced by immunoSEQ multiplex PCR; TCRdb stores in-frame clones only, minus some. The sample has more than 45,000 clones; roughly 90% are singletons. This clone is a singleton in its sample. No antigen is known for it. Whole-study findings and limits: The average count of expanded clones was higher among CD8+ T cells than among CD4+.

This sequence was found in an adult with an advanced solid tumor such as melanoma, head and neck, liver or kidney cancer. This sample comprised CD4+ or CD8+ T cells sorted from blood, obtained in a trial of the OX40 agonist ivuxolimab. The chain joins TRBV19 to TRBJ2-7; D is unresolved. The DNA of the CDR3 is TGTGCCAGTAGTATCGACCACGAGCAGTACTTC. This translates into CASSIDHEQYF.